These 17 T cell receptor beta chains were sequenced from one sample in a study of blood T cell repertoires in COVID-19. The repertoire was sequenced with immunoSEQ multiplex PCR; TCRdb's copy has only in-frame clones and lacks some. Of around 200,000 clones in the sample, 90% are singletons; the top ten hold less than 1.5%. Sequences were obtained from PBMCs or T cells enriched from blood (not recorded which). The receptor set was obtained from a man aged 25 to 40 who had recovered from COVID-19.

The V and J genes are TRBV28 and TRBJ2-7; 10 nucleotides match TRBD1. Germline-derived CDR1 and CDR2 are MDHEN and SYDVKM. The CDR3 consists of 11 residues. V was pared by 4 bases and J by 12 bases, with 3 bases of the junction left unmatched. The chain's CDR3 is CASSSGQGSYF. CDR3 DNA sequence: TGTGCCAGCAGTTCGGGACAGGGGTCGTACTTC. The full variable domain, rest sourced from reference TRBV28 and TRBJ2-7, is DVKVTQSSRYLVKRTGEKVFLECVQDMDHENMFWYRQDPGLGLRLIYFSYDVKMKEKGDIPEGYSVSREKKERFSLILESASTNQTSMYLCASSSGQGSYFGPGTRLTVT.

The chain combines TRBV19 with TRBJ1-5; unclear D gene. Germline CDR1 reads LNHDA; CDR2 reads SQIVND (reference sequence). The CDR3 extends over 15 amino acids. Between the trimmed V and J ends, which lost 4 bases and 0 bases, there was a span of 10 bases. The DNA for the CDR3 is TGTGCCAGTAGTACGAGGACTAATAGCAATCAGCCCCAGCATTTT. It encodes CASSTRTNSNQPQHF.

The CDR3 reads CASSLDSLSPYEQYF. The DNA for the CDR3 is TGTGCCAGCAGCTTAGACTCCCTTTCCCCCTACGAGCAGTACTTC. The V and J genes are TRBV7-2 and TRBJ2-7, with no clear D. CDR1 and CDR2 (germline): SGHTA, FQGNSA. The length of the CDR3 is 15 residues. V lost 1 base to trimming and J lost 2 bases, with 12 bases between them.

V usage is TRBV28 and J usage is TRBJ2-1; 8 nucleotides line up with TRBD1. Germline CDR1 and CDR2: MDHEN and SYDVKM. V lost 1 base to trimming and J lost 8 bases; unmatched junction nucleotides: 7. The CDR3 has 15 amino acids. CDR3 sequence (DNA): TGTGCCAGCAGTTTATCACCAGGGGGCAGCGATGAGCAGTTCTTC. Its protein product is CASSLSPGGSDEQFF.

The gene calls are TRBV29-1 and TRBJ1-1; D ambiguous. Between the trimmed V and J ends, which lost 5 bases and 1 base, there was a span of 11 bases. The germline V gene encodes CDR1 SQVTM and CDR2 ANQGSEA. This CDR3 region has 13 residues. CDR3 nucleotide sequence: TGCAGCGTTATAGAAATGCCGAACACTGAAGCTTTCTTT. Translating it yields CSVIEMPNTEAFF.

The V and J genes are TRBV28 and TRBJ2-5; 7 bases agree with TRBD1. With 6 bases clipped from V and 2 bases from J, the junction kept 6 bases outside the gene matches. CDR1 is MDHEN and CDR2 is SYDVKM in the germline V gene. This CDR3 has 14 residues. CDR3: CASSPRQGQETQYF. CDR3 nucleotide sequence: TGTGCCAGCAGCCCCCGACAGGGACAAGAGACCCAGTACTTC.

V gene TRBV9 combines with J gene TRBJ1-1, with TRBD1 identical over 10 bases. From germline, CDR1 is SGDLS and CDR2 YYNGEE. The CDR3 has 17 residues. V lost 0 bases and J lost 3; bases outside the gene matches: 8. The CDR3 sequence: CASSVGQGAKFDTEAFF. DNA for the CDR3: TGTGCCAGCAGCGTAGGACAGGGGGCTAAATTTGACACTGAAGCTTTCTTT.

This clone has a handful of counts. The chain combines TRBV30 with TRBJ1-2; 11 nucleotides align to TRBD1. V gave up 8 bases and J gave up 8 bases; unmatched junction bases: 13. Germline V lookup: CDR1 GTSNPN, CDR2 SVGIG (reference sequence). This CDR3 comprises 14 residues. Here the CDR3 reads CAGGRDRGSGGYTF. The CDR3 region has the DNA TGTGCCGGTGGCCGGGACAGGGGGTCAGGGGGCTACACCTTC. The full variable domain, in which reference TRBV30 and TRBJ1-2 provide the parts outside the CDR3, is SQTIHQWPATLVQPVGSPLSLECTVEGTSNPNLYWYRQAAGRGLQLLFYSVGIGQISSEVPQNLSASRPQDRQFILSSKKLLLSDSGFYLCAGGRDRGSGGYTFGSGTRLTVV.

For the CDR3, the DNA is TGTGCCAGCAGCTTAGAGTCTAGCGGGGTCACAGATACGCAGTATTTT. This sequence encodes CASSLESSGVTDTQYF. The gene calls are TRBV7-8 and TRBJ2-3; TRBD2 aligns across 9 bases. CDR3 size: 16 residues. J was trimmed by 2 bases and V by 1 base; bases with no gene match: 4. CDR1 and CDR2 (germline): SGHVS, FQNEAQ.

The V and J genes are TRBV7-9 and TRBJ2-5; 8 nucleotides match TRBD2. The CDR3 is made up of 15 amino acids. CDR1 and CDR2 (germline): SEHNR, FQNEAQ (reference sequence). Trimming cost V 5 bases and J 1 base; bases outside gene matches: 6. The CDR3 bases are TGTGCCAGCAGCGCGCGACTAGCGACCCAAGAGACCCAGTACTTC. It specifies CASSARLATQETQYF. Complete variable domain (other parts from reference TRBV7-9 and TRBJ2-5): DTGVSQNPRHKITKRGQNVTFRCDPISEHNRLYWYRQTLGQGPEFLTYFQNEAQLEKSRLLSDRFSAERPKGSFSTLEIQRTEQGDSAMYLCASSARLATQETQYFGPGTRLLVL.

The V gene is TRBV11-3, the J gene TRBJ1-3, with 8 bases that match TRBD1. Germline CDR1 reads SGHNT; CDR2 reads YENEEA. The ends lost 5 bases at V and 4 bases at J; junction bases unmatched: 7. CDR3 length: 15 residues. The CDR3 DNA sequence: TGTGCCAGCAGCCCCGGGACAGGATACGGAAACACCATATATTTT. Translation gives CASSPGTGYGNTIYF.

This rearrangement joins TRBV7-6 to TRBJ2-7, with 12 bases that match TRBD1. Germline V gene lookup returns CDR1 SGHVS and CDR2 FNYEAQ. The ends lost 4 bases at V and 3 bases at J; junction bases unmatched: 4. The CDR3 loop spans 15 amino acids. The chain's CDR3 is CASSYRDRGHYEQYF. The DNA for the CDR3 is TGTGCCAGCAGCTACCGGGACAGGGGGCACTACGAGCAGTACTTC.

The rearrangement uses TRBV5-8 and TRBJ2-7; TRBD1 agrees at 7 bases. CDR1 SGHTS and CDR2 YDEGEE come from the germline V gene. The CDR3 is 20 amino acids. Trimming at V came to 5 bases and at J to 0 bases, leaving 23 bases not matched to a gene. The CDR3 region is CASRGVGSDRYLLGSYEQYF. As DNA, the CDR3 is TGTGCCAGCAGGGGGGTTGGTTCGGACAGGTACCTTTTGGGCTCCTACGAGCAGTACTTC.

The V gene is TRBV5-1, the J gene TRBJ1-4; D is uncertain. CDR1 and CDR2 from the germline V gene are SGHRS and YFSETQ. The V end was cut by 0 bases, the J end by 8 bases, with 14 bases between. This CDR3 is 15 amino acids long. The CDR3 region is CASSLGWQVREKLFF. The CDR3 region has the DNA TGCGCCAGCAGCTTGGGCTGGCAGGTGCGCGAAAAACTGTTTTTT.

The chain joins TRBV4-2 to TRBJ2-3; D remains ambiguous. The CDR3 is 15 amino acids. V lost 2 bases and J 0 bases, leaving 9 bases between the germline ends. Germline assignment: CDR1 LGHNA and CDR2 YNFKEQ. The CDR3 region has the DNA TGTGCCAGCAGCCAATCAACTGTGAGCACAGATACGCAGTATTTT. Protein: CASSQSTVSTDTQYF.

This chain connects TRBV7-9 to TRBJ2-3, with D hard to call. In germline, CDR1 is SEHNR, CDR2 FQNEAQ (reference sequence). V lost 4 bases, J lost 1 base, and 12 bases lay in between. The CDR3 covers 15 residues. The CDR3 bases are TGTGCCAGCAGCTCGCTAAATTATGGCACAGATACGCAGTATTTT. It yields the protein CASSSLNYGTDTQYF.

This rearrangement joins TRBV9 to TRBJ1-1; possible D gene TRBD1, 5 bases. The germline V gene has CDR1 SGDLS and CDR2 YYNGEE. The ends were cut back, 4 bases at V and 0 bases at J, with 13 bases in the middle. The CDR3 runs 15 residues. CDR3: CASSPLAGLNTEAFF. The CDR3 DNA follows: TGTGCCAGCAGCCCCCTGGCGGGACTGAACACTGAAGCTTTCTTT.